The 19 T cell receptor beta chains in this list originate from one sample, sequenced in a study of post-analysis software for immune sequencing data. Study-level results: TRBV segments more frequent in patients than in controls numbered roughly 5 and included TRBV5-6, TRBV5-1 and TRBV20-1.

The library was made from cDNA and included unique molecular identifiers. TCRdb reprocessed the PCR reads with MiXCR, giving one entry per CDR3 protein. The data show 820,000 or so distinct CDR3 sequences, roughly 58% seen once. Their antigens remain unidentified. The specimen was blood. The receptors here all came from a girl under 18 with multiple sclerosis.

The genes are TRBV12-3 or TRBV12-4 and TRBJ2-5; a weak D match, TRBD1 (7 bases). The DNA end is a closer match to TRBJ2-7, so the J assignment may be wrong. This CDR3 comprises 16 residues. In DNA, the CDR3 is TGTGCCAGCAGTTACCGGGGCAGGGGGGATACCTACGAGCAGTACTTC. Amino acid sequence: CASSYRGRGDTYEQYF.

The V call is TRBV7-2, the J call TRBJ2-1; 8 bases are a match to TRBD1. The J segment lost 8 bases and the V segment lost 0 bases, leaving 6 bases of the junction unmatched. From germline, CDR1 is SGHTA and CDR2 FQGNSA. This CDR3 is built from 15 residues. CDR3 DNA: TGTGCCAGCAGCTTAGCCAGGGGGCGCAAGGATGAGCAGTTCTTC. Translating it yields CASSLARGRKDEQFF.

Only a few counts were recorded for this clonotype. V is TRBV6-5 and J is TRBJ2-7; 7 nucleotides line up with TRBD1. V lost 6 bases to trimming and J lost 6 bases; unmatched junction nucleotides: 5. This CDR3 has 12 residues. Per the germline V gene, CDR1 is MNHEY and CDR2 is SVGAGI. CDR3 bases: TGTGCCAGCAGACTCGCAGGGGGCGAGCAGTACTTC. It encodes CASRLAGGEQYF.

The sample holds a few counts of this clonotype. CDR3 amino acids: CASSFAGQGLYEQYF. The CDR3 DNA is TGTGCCAGCAGCTTCGCGGGACAGGGGCTCTACGAGCAGTACTTC. V and J are TRBV11-2 and TRBJ2-7; 10 bases match TRBD1. This CDR3 has 15 residues. V was pared by 3 bases and J by 3 bases, with 5 bases of the junction left unmatched. From germline, CDR1 is SGHAT and CDR2 FQNNGV. The full variable domain, in which reference TRBV11-2 and TRBJ2-7 provide the parts outside the CDR3, is EAGVAQSPRYKIIEKRQSVAFWCNPISGHATLYWYQQILGQGPKLLIQFQNNGVVDDSQLPKDRFSAERLKGVDSTLKIQPAKLEDSAVYLCASSFAGQGLYEQYFGPGTRLTVT.

This clonotype was detected only a few times. V gene TRBV6-5 combines with J gene TRBJ2-4; the D is unclear. TRBJ2-5 explains the end of the DNA better; the J call may be wrong. From germline, CDR1 is MNHEY and CDR2 SVGAGI. The CDR3 has 16 residues. The CDR3 is CASSYSMAASQETQYF. The CDR3 DNA reads as TGTGCCAGCAGTTACTCGATGGCGGCCAGCCAAGAGACCCAGTACTTC.

This clonotype was recorded a few times. The rearrangement links TRBV29-1 to TRBJ1-2; 8 nucleotides line up with TRBD1. There are 12 residues in the CDR3. J gave up 7 bases and V 6 bases, and 7 bases lay outside the gene matches. Per germline, CDR1 SQVTM and CDR2 ANQGSEA. In DNA form, the CDR3 reads TGCAGCGTCCGGACAGGGACGCGTGGCTACACCTTC. Residues: CSVRTGTRGYTF. The entire variable domain, with the rest obtained from reference TRBV29-1 and TRBJ1-2, is as follows: SAVISQKPSRDICQRGTSLTIQCQVDSQVTMMFWYRQQPGQSLTLIATANQGSEATYESGFVIDKFPISRPNLTFSTLTVSNMSPEDSSIYLCSVRTGTRGYTFGSGTRLTVV.

The CDR3 region has the DNA TGTGCCAGCAGCTGGGTACGCGGGAGGGCTAGGAAGTACTTC. Residues: CASSWVRGRARKYF. The rearrangement uses TRBV21-1 and TRBJ2-7; no DNA check was done on the table's D call, TRBD2. TRBV21-1 constitutes a pseudogene. The CDR3 spans 14 residues.

V gene TRBV29-1 combines with J gene TRBJ1-2, with no clear D. This CDR3 has 10 residues. The germline V and J ends were trimmed by 0 bases and 10 bases, with 6 bases remaining between them. CDR1 is SQVTM and CDR2 is ANQGSEA in the germline V gene. DNA of the CDR3: TGCAGCGTTGAAGAATACTCCTACACCTTC. Its translation is CSVEEYSYTF.

In this sample, this clonotype turned up a few times. The rearrangement uses TRBV12-3 or TRBV12-4 and TRBJ2-1; 10 bases line up with TRBD2. The CDR3 covers 16 residues. The V segment lost 7 bases and the J segment 4 bases; nucleotides outside the gene matches: 10. The CDR3 bases are TGTGCCAGCAATCCTTCAGCGGGGGGGTGGTACAATGAGCAGTTCTTC. The encoded protein is CASNPSAGGWYNEQFF.

V and J are TRBV20-1 and TRBJ2-4, with a weak D call TRBD2 (6 bases). Matching the DNA end better, TRBJ2-7 makes the J call doubtful. CDR3 size: 13 residues. The germline CDR1 and CDR2 sequences are DFQATT and SNEGSKA (reference sequence). The CDR3 is CSASSGDSYEQYF. The DNA of the CDR3 is TGCAGTGCTAGTTCGGGGGACTCCTACGAGCAGTACTTC.

This rearrangement joins TRBV20-1 to TRBJ2-1; 12 positions match TRBD2. Near its end, the DNA agrees better with TRBJ2-7, so the J call may be wrong. Germline V gives CDR1 DFQATT, CDR2 SNEGSKA (reference sequence). The length of the CDR3 is 16 residues. CDR3 residues: CSAIPPTSGRHNEQYV. The CDR3 DNA reads TGCAGTGCCATCCCCCCGACTAGCGGGAGACACAATGAGCAGTACGTC.

The chain joins TRBV20-1 to TRBJ2-7; no firm D call. Germline values: CDR1 DFQATT, CDR2 SNEGSKA (reference sequence). V lost 1 base to trimming and J lost 3 bases, with 10 bases between them. The CDR3 consists of 13 residues. CDR3 nucleotide sequence: TGCAGTGCTAGAGTGAATCCACACTACGAGCAGTACTTC. Translation: CSARVNPHYEQYF.

The chain joins TRBV3-1 to TRBJ2-7; no clear D gene. The CDR3 has 17 amino acids. In germline, CDR1 is LGHDT, CDR2 YNNKEL (reference sequence). Trimming removed 4 bases at V and 0 bases at J, with 19 bases between. The CDR3 bases are TGTGCCAGCAGCCCCCGAGCTGGCGGAGTAATCTCCTACGAGCAGTACTTC. This sequence encodes CASSPRAGGVISYEQYF.

This sequence joins TRBV25-1 and TRBJ2-4, with 8 bases that match TRBD2. Gene TRBJ2-7 matches the end of the DNA better, so the J call may be wrong. CDR3 size: 14 residues. Per the germline V gene, CDR1 is MGHDK and CDR2 is SYGVNS. The CDR3 DNA is TGTGCCAGCAGTGAGCCGGGAGGGCCTCACGAGCAGTACTTC. Translating it yields CASSEPGGPHEQYF.

The rearrangement joins TRBV20-1 to TRBJ1-2; unclear D gene. CDR1 is DFQATT, CDR2 SNEGSKA, per germline (reference sequence). This CDR3 contains 13 residues. Trimming took 1 base from V and 4 from J, leaving 10 bases between them. In nucleotides, the CDR3 is TGCAGTGCTAGAGTCGAAGTCCCCTATGGCTACACCTTC. Protein sequence: CSARVEVPYGYTF.

The chain recombines TRBV7-3 with TRBJ2-5; 7 bases agree with TRBD2. CDR1 SGHTA and CDR2 FQGTGA come from the germline V gene. The CDR3 consists of 16 residues. The J segment lost 4 bases and the V segment lost 2 bases, leaving 10 bases of the junction unmatched. The CDR3 region has the DNA TGTGCCAGCAGCTTAGGGGGTTGGGGGGAGGGAGAGACCCAGTACTTC. Encoded protein: CASSLGGWGEGETQYF.

This clonotype was seen a handful of times. This chain uses TRBV20-1 with TRBJ2-1; D is perhaps TRBD2 (5 bases). The CDR3 sequence is 16 residues long. V lost 5 bases and J lost 5, with 22 bases in between. Germline V gene lookup returns CDR1 DFQATT and CDR2 SNEGSKA (reference sequence). This chain's CDR3 is CSARSLGPQEDNEQFF. Written as DNA, the CDR3 is TGCAGTGCTCGCTCTCTCGGTCCGCAGGAGGACAATGAGCAGTTCTTC.

This clonotype turned up a few times. The rearrangement links TRBV20-1 to TRBJ2-5; possible D gene TRBD1, 6 bases. In germline, CDR1 is DFQATT, CDR2 SNEGSKA (reference sequence). This CDR3 has 13 amino acids. Trimming removed 6 bases from V and 4 bases from J, with 15 bases in between. CDR3 DNA: TGCAGTGCCCCGATGGGGGCGGGAGAGACCCAGTACTTC. It is translated as CSAPMGAGETQYF.

A few counts support this clonotype. The chain has TRBV10-3 and TRBJ2-5; 11 positions agree with TRBD2. With V trimmed by 4 bases and J by 2 bases, 9 bases remained unmatched. Germline V gene lookup returns CDR1 ENHRY and CDR2 SYGVKD. CDR3 length: 17 residues. The CDR3, as DNA: TGTGCCATCAGTGGTACTAGCGGGGGCGCTACTCAAGAGACCCAGTACTTC. Protein: CAISGTSGGATQETQYF.